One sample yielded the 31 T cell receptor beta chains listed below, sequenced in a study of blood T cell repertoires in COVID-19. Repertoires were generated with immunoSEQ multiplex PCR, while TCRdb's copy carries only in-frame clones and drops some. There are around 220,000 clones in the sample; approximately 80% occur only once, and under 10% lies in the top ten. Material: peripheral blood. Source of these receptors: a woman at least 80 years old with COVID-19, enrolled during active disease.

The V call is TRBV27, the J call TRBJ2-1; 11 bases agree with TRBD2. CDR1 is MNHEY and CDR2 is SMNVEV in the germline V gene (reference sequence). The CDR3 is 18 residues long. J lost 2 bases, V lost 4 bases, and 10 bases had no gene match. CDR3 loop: CASSSAATSGVTYNEQFF. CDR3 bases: TGTGCCAGCAGTTCCGCCGCGACTAGCGGGGTCACCTACAATGAGCAGTTCTTC.

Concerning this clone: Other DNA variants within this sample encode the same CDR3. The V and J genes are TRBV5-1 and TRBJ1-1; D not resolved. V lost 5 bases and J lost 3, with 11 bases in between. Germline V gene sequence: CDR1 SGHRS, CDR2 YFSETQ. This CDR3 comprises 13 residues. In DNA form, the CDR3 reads TGCGCCAGCAGTCTTAAACAAGACACTGAAGCTTTCTTT. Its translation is CASSLKQDTEAFF.

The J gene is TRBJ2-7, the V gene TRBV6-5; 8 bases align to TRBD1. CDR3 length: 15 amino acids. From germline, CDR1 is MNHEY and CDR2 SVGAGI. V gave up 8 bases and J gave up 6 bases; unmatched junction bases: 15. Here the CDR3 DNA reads TGTGCCAGCGGGCGGGGCAGGGGGCGGATGACCGAGCAGTACTTC. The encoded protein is CASGRGRGRMTEQYF.

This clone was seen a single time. CDR3 sequence: CASGPSGGNIQYF. Written as DNA, the CDR3 is TGTGCCAGCGGACCTTCAGGGGGAAACATTCAGTACTTC. This chain connects TRBV6-4 to TRBJ2-4, with 7 bases fitting TRBD1. Germline V CDR1 and CDR2: MRHNA, SNTAGT. J was trimmed by 6 bases and V by 8 bases; bases with no gene match: 7. This CDR3 is built from 13 residues.

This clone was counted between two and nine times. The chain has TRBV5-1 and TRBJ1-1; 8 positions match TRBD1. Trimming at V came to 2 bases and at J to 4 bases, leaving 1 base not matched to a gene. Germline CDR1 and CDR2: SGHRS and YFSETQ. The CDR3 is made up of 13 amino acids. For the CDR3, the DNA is TGCGCCAGCAGCTTTGGACAGGGCACTGAAGCTTTCTTT. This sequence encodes CASSFGQGTEAFF.

The CDR3 DNA sequence: TGTGCCAGCAGCGTAGGGTGGACAGGGACCTACGAGCAGTACTTC. Translation: CASSVGWTGTYEQYF. The chain links TRBV9 to TRBJ2-7; 8 nucleotides align to TRBD1. Germline lookup yields CDR1 SGDLS and CDR2 YYNGEE. After removal of 0 bases from V and 2 bases from J, the junction contained 4 bases not matched to a gene. CDR3 length equals 15 residues.

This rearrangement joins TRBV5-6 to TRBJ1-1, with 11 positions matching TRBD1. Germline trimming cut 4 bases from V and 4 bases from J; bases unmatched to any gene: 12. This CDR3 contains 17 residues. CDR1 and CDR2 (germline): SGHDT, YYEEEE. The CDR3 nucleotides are TGTGCCAGCAGCCACACCCGGACAGGGGGCATGAGCACTGAAGCTTTCTTT. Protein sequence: CASSHTRTGGMSTEAFF.

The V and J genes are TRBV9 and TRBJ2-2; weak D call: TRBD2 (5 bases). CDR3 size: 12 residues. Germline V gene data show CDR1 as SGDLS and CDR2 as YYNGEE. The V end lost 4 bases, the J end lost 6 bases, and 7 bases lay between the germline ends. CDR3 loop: CASSPLAGELFF. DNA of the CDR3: TGTGCCAGCAGCCCACTAGCCGGGGAGCTGTTTTTT. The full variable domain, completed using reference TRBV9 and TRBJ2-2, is DSGVTQTPKHLITATGQRVTLRCSPRSGDLSVYWYQQSLDQGLQFLIQYYNGEERAKGNILERFSAQQFPDLHSELNLSSLELGDSALYFCASSPLAGELFFGEGSRLTVL.

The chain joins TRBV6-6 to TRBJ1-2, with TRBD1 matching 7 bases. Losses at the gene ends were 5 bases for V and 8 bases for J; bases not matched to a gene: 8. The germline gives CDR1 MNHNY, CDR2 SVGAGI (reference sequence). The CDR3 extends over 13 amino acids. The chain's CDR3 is CASSTDRARGYTF. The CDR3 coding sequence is TGTGCCAGCAGTACCGACAGGGCCCGAGGCTACACCTTC.

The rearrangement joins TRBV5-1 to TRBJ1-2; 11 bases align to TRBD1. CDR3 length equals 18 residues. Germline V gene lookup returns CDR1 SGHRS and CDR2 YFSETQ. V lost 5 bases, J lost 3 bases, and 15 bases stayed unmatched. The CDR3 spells CASRHGSGQGVRDYGYTF. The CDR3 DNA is TGCGCCAGCAGACATGGGTCGGGACAGGGGGTGAGAGACTATGGCTACACCTTC.

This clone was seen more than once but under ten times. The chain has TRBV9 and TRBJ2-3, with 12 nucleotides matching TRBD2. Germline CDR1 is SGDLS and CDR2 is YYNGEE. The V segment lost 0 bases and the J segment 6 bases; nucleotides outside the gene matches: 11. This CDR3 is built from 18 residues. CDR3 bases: TGTGCCAGCAGCGTAGCAGCTAGCGGGAGGGGAGTGGTGGATACGCAGTATTTT. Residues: CASSVAASGRGVVDTQYF.

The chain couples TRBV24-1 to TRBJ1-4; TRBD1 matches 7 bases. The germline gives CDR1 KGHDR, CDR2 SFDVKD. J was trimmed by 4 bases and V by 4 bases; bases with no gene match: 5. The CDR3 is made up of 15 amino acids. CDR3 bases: TGTGCCACCAGTGACCCCGGGACAGATAATGAAAAACTGTTTTTT. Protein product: CATSDPGTDNEKLFF.

CDR3 in DNA: TGTGCCAGTAGCCCACAGGGGCTTGCGGCTGAAGCTTTCTTT. Protein: CASSPQGLAAEAFF. The chain is built from TRBV19 and TRBJ1-1; TRBD1 matches at 7 bases. Trimming took 6 bases from V and 6 from J; bases not matched to a gene: 10. The CDR3 runs 14 residues. The germline gives CDR1 LNHDA, CDR2 SQIVND (reference sequence).

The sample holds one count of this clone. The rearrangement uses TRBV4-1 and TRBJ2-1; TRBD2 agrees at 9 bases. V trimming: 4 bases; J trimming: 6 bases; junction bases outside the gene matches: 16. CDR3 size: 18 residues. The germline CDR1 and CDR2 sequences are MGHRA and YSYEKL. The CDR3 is CASSRLFVLAGSRNEQFF. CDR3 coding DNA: TGCGCCAGCAGCCGACTCTTTGTTCTAGCGGGGTCCCGCAATGAGCAGTTCTTC.

CDR3 protein: CASSLGGGRQETQYF. DNA for the CDR3: TGTGCCAGCAGCTTAGGGGGGGGCAGGCAAGAGACCCAGTACTTC. This chain connects TRBV11-2 to TRBJ2-5, with a possible D match to TRBD2 (7 bases). This CDR3 region has 15 residues. Germline V gene lookup returns CDR1 SGHAT and CDR2 FQNNGV. Trimming shortened V by 1 base and J by 2 bases, and 11 bases separated the two germline ends. The variable domain in full, completed from reference TRBV11-2 and TRBJ2-5, reads EAGVAQSPRYKIIEKRQSVAFWCNPISGHATLYWYQQILGQGPKLLIQFQNNGVVDDSQLPKDRFSAERLKGVDSTLKIQPAKLEDSAVYLCASSLGGGRQETQYFGPGTRLLVL.

The CDR3 spells CASSVPTSGGINEQFF. The CDR3 DNA reads TGCGCCAGCAGCGTACCCACTAGCGGGGGTATCAATGAGCAGTTCTTC. This rearrangement joins TRBV5-1 to TRBJ2-1, with 11 bases that match TRBD2. This CDR3 comprises 16 residues. Germline V gene lookup returns CDR1 SGHRS and CDR2 YFSETQ. V trimming: 4 bases; J trimming: 6 bases; junction bases outside the gene matches: 9.

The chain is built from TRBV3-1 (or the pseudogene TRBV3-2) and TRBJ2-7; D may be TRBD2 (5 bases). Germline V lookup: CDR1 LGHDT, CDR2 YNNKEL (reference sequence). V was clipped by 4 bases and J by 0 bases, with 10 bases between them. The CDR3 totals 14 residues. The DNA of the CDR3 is TGTGCCAGCAGCCTCAGCGGAAGCTCCTACGAGCAGTACTTC. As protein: CASSLSGSSYEQYF.

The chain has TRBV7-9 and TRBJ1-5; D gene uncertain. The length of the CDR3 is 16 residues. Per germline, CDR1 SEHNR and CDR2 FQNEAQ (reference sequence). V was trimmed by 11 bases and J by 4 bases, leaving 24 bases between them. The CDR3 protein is CAVTVGSAGSNQPQHF. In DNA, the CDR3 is TGTGCCGTAACGGTGGGCTCAGCGGGATCAAATCAGCCCCAGCATTTT.

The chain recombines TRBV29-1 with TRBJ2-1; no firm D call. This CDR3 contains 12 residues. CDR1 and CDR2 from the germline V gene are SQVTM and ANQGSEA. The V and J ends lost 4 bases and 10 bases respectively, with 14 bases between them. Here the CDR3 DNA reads TGCAGCGTTGTGGGCATTTCCGGAGAGCAGTTCTTC. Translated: CSVVGISGEQFF.

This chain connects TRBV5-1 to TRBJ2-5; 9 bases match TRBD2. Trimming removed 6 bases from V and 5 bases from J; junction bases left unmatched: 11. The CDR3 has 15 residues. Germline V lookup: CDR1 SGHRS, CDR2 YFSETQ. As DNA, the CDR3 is TGCGCCAGCACCGGCTGGCGGGGGGGCCGGGAGACCCAGTACTTC. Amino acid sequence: CASTGWRGGRETQYF.

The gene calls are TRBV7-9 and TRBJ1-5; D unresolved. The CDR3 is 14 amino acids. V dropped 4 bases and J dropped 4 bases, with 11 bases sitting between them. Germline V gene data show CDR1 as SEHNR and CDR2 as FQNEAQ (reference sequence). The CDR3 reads CASSSYGVNQPQHF. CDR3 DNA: TGTGCCAGCAGCTCCTACGGAGTTAATCAGCCCCAGCATTTT.

The CDR3 is CASKGGGGTEAFF. CDR3 bases: TGCGCCTCAAAGGGCGGGGGAGGCACTGAAGCTTTCTTT. The J gene is TRBJ1-1, the V gene TRBV5-1; TRBD1 is a possible D gene (5 bases). The CDR3 has 13 amino acids. Germline V CDR1 and CDR2: SGHRS, YFSETQ. Trimming stripped 10 bases from V and 4 bases from J, with 17 bases between.

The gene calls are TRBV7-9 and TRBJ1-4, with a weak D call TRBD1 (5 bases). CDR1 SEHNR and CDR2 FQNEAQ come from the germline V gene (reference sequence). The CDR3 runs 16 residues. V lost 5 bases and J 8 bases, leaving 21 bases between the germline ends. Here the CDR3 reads CASSPGASLAGEKLFF. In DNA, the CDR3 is TGTGCCAGCAGCCCCGGGGCAAGTTTGGCGGGGGAAAAACTGTTTTTT.

The CDR3 bases are TGTGCCAGCAGCGGTGACAGCGTACTTGGAAACACCATATATTTT. Its protein is CASSGDSVLGNTIYF. The J gene is TRBJ1-3, the V gene TRBV3-1 (or the pseudogene TRBV3-2); TRBD1 is a possible D gene (5 bases). This CDR3 has 15 residues. Germline CDR1 LGHDT, CDR2 YNNKEL (reference sequence). V shed 5 bases and J shed 3 bases, with 14 bases lying between them.

The DNA for the CDR3 is TGCGCCAGCACGCTAAGGGACAGGGGTGGGTCACCCCTCCACTTT. Protein: CASTLRDRGGSPLHF. The V gene is TRBV5-1, the J gene TRBJ1-6, with 10 positions matching TRBD1. This CDR3 region has 15 residues. The ends lost 6 bases at V and 10 bases at J; junction bases unmatched: 10. Germline CDR1 reads SGHRS; CDR2 reads YFSETQ.

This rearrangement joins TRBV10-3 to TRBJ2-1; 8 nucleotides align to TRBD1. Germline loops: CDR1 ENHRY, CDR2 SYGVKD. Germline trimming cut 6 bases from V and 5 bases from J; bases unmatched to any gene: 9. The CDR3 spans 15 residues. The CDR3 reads CAIRETGEGHNEQFF. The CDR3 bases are TGTGCCATCAGGGAGACAGGGGAAGGTCACAATGAGCAGTTCTTC.

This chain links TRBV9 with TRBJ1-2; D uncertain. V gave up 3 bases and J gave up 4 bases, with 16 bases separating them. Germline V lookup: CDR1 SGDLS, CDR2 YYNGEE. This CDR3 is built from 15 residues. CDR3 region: CASSDTPGVTYGYTF. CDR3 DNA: TGTGCCAGCAGCGATACCCCCGGGGTTACCTATGGCTACACCTTC.

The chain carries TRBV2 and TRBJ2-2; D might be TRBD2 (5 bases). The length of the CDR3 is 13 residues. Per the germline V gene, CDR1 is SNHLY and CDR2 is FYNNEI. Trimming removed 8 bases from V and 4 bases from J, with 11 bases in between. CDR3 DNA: TGTGCCAGCCGTCCGGAGGTCACCGGGGAGCTGTTTTTT. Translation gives CASRPEVTGELFF.

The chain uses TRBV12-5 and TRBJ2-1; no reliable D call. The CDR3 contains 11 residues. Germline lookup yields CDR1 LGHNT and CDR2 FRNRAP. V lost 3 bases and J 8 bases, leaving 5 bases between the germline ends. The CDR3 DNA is TGTGCTAGTGGTTTTAGTGATGAGCAGTTCTTC. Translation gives CASGFSDEQFF.

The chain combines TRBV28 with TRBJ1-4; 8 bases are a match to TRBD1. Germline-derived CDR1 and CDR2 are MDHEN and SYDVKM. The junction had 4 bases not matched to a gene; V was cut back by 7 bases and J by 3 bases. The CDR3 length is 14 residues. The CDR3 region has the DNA TGTGCCAGCACCTCACAGGGGGCTAATGAAAAACTGTTTTTT. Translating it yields CASTSQGANEKLFF.

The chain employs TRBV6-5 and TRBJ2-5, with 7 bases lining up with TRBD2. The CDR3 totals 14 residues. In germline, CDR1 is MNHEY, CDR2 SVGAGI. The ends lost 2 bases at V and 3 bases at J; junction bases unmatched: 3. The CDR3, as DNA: TGTGCCAGCAGTTACGGGGGGGTAGAAGAGACCCAGTACTTC. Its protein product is CASSYGGVEETQYF.